The clone carrying this T cell receptor (beta chain) turned up a few times. The antigen is undetermined. TCRdb re-called the PCR reads through MiXCR. The data hold more than 40,000 clones, with around 28% observed a single time. These data come from a study of metastatic and nonmetastatic thyroid tumors. Study context: Repertoire data that came from the blood and tumor or nodule tissue of malignant and benign thyroid patients were compared. Whole-study results and caveats: Compared with benign nodules, malignant thyroid tumors were reported to have significantly higher TCR beta diversity in both blood and tumor.

V was shortened by 3 bases and J by 0 bases, with 15 bases between the two germline ends. The CDR3 has 16 residues. Per germline, CDR1 MNHNS and CDR2 SASEGT. None of the patients had undergone any treatment ahead of thyroid surgery. The source is a male donor with papillary thyroid cancer or a benign thyroid nodule (not recorded which). Some clones in this sample may be carry-over from other donors' samples. Sequenced input: blood. The chain combines TRBV6-1 with TRBJ2-7, with unresolved D. As DNA, the CDR3 is TGTGCCAGCAGTGACATCTTTGTTTGGCCCTCCTACGAGCAGTACTTC. The encoded protein is CASSDIFVWPSYEQYF.